This T cell receptor beta chain was obtained from a study of cytomegalovirus exposure and HLA in healthy donors. Study results and caveats: The study assumed roughly uniform donor sequencing depth for presence/absence analyses.

Regarding this clone: What it binds is unknown.

Germline loops: CDR1 SQVTM, CDR2 ANQGSEA. The CDR3 has 20 amino acids. Trimming left V 0 bases short and J 3 bases short, with 28 bases between. It was with 60 Vbeta and 13 Jbeta primers that the PCR ran. This table comes from immunoSEQ multiplex PCR, and its TCRdb copy is limited to in-frame clones, with some not included. This sample's table reports about 88,000 clones. The rearrangement joins TRBV29-1 to TRBJ2-3; no definite D call. The clonotype was recovered from a girl aged 10 to 17 in good health and CMV-seropositive. Sequencing used PBMCs. CDR3 amino acids: CSVEEYRSSSSRDLTDTQYF. Written as DNA, the CDR3 is TGCAGCGTTGAAGAATATAGGAGTAGTTCCAGCCGTGACCTAACAGATACGCAGTATTTT.